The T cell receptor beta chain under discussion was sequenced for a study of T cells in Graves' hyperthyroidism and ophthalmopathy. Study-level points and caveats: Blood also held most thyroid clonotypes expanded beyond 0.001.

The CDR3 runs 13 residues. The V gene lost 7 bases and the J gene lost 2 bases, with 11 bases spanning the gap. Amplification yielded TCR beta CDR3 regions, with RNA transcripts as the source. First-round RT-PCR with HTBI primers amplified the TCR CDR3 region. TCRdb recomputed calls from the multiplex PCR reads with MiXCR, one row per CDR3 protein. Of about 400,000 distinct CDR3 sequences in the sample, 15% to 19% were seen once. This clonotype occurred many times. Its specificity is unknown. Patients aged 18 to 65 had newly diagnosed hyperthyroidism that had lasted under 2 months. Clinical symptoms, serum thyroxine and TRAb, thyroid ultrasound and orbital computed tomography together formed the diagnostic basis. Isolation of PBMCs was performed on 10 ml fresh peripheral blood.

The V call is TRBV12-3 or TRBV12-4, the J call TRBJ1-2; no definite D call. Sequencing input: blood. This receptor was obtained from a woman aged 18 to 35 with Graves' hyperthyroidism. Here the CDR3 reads CASTPWQNYGYTF. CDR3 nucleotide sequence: TGTGCCAGCACCCCGTGGCAGAACTATGGCTACACCTTC.